A single sample is the source of the 26 T cell receptor beta chains below, sequenced in a study of T cells after yellow fever vaccination. TCRdb itself ran the 5' RACE reads through MiXCR, one entry per CDR3 protein. The sample lists 340,000 or so distinct CDR3 sequences, 12% occurring once. The sample in question was CD4+ T cells sorted from PBMCs, obtained 15 days after the yellow fever booster vaccination. Receptors originate from a young man who received the YFV17D yellow fever vaccine.

The J gene is TRBJ2-2, the V gene TRBV19, with TRBD2 as a possible D gene (5 bases). The V gene lost 7 bases and the J gene lost 1 base, with 13 bases spanning the gap. The CDR3 is made up of 15 amino acids. CDR1 is LNHDA and CDR2 is SQIVND in the germline V gene (reference sequence). The CDR3 DNA reads TGTGCCAGTAACGGGGTGAACCTGAACACCGGGGAGCTGTTTTTT. It codes for CASNGVNLNTGELFF. Complete variable domain (other parts from reference TRBV19 and TRBJ2-2): DGGITQSPKYLFRKEGQNVTLSCEQNLNHDAMYWYRQDPGQGLRLIYYSQIVNDFQKGDIAEGYSVSREKKESFPLTVTSAQKNPTAFYLCASNGVNLNTGELFFGEGSRLTVL.

This sequence joins TRBV29-1 and TRBJ2-5; 7 nucleotides align to TRBD1. The trim removed 7 bases at V and 7 bases at J, leaving 6 bases unmatched. The CDR3 has 11 amino acids. The germline gives CDR1 SQVTM, CDR2 ANQGSEA. The CDR3 reads CSARGRGTQYF. CDR3 nucleotide sequence: TGCAGCGCAAGGGGGCGCGGGACCCAGTACTTC.

V usage is TRBV20-1 and J usage is TRBJ1-6; no clear D. There are 13 residues in the CDR3. The V gene's germline CDR1 is DFQATT and CDR2 SNEGSKA (reference sequence). V was clipped by 3 bases and J by 7 bases, with 10 bases between them. CDR3 residues: CSASVTRNSPLHF. As DNA, the CDR3 is TGCAGTGCTAGTGTAACGCGGAATTCACCCCTCCACTTT.

The gene calls are TRBV9 and TRBJ1-4; possibly TRBD1 for D (5 bases). This CDR3 is built from 14 residues. V lost 5 bases to trimming and J lost 8 bases, with 16 bases between them. Germline assignment: CDR1 SGDLS and CDR2 YYNGEE. CDR3 protein: CASRWGSGREKLFF. CDR3 DNA: TGTGCCAGCAGATGGGGGAGCGGCAGAGAAAAACTGTTTTTT.

The V and J genes are TRBV10-3 and TRBJ2-3; 7 nucleotides align to TRBD2. Trimming cost V 6 bases and J 0 bases; bases outside gene matches: 3. The CDR3 extends over 14 amino acids. Per germline, CDR1 ENHRY and CDR2 SYGVKD. The CDR3: CAISREASTDTQYF. CDR3 nucleotides: TGTGCCATCAGCCGGGAGGCTAGCACAGATACGCAGTATTTT.

The CDR3 loop reads CASSLRLQGASGELFF. In DNA form, the CDR3 reads TGTGCCAGCAGCTTGAGGCTTCAGGGGGCATCCGGGGAGCTGTTTTTT. The V call is TRBV5-5, the J call TRBJ2-2, with TRBD1 matching over 8 bases. V lost 1 base to trimming and J lost 6 bases; unmatched junction nucleotides: 8. The CDR3 has 16 amino acids. From germline, CDR1 is SGHKS and CDR2 YYEKEE (reference sequence).

This clonotype was seen repeatedly, ten times or more. This chain uses TRBV4-1 with TRBJ2-3, with D uncertain. The length of the CDR3 is 15 residues. With 0 bases removed from V and 2 bases from J, the gap between germline ends came to 9 bases. Germline CDR1 and CDR2: MGHRA and YSYEKL. CDR3 nucleotides: TGCGCCAGCAGCCAAGAGGAACGGGCCACAGATACGCAGTATTTT. Translating gives CASSQEERATDTQYF.

This clonotype showed up just a few times. The rearrangement links TRBV7-9 to TRBJ1-6; 8 bases map to TRBD1. The CDR3 contains 16 residues. CDR1 SEHNR and CDR2 FQNEAQ come from the germline V gene (reference sequence). The trim removed 8 bases at V and 6 bases at J, leaving 12 bases unmatched. The CDR3 region has the DNA TGTGCCAGCGTCGACTGGACAGGGCCTCTTAATTCACCCCTCCACTTT. Translation gives CASVDWTGPLNSPLHF.

This clonotype was detected a few times. The rearrangement uses TRBV28 and TRBJ1-2; D is unresolved. Trimming took off 3 bases at V and 4 bases at J, with 12 bases between the two ends. The V gene's germline CDR1 is MDHEN and CDR2 SYDVKM. CDR3 size: 14 residues. CDR3 nucleotides: TGTGCCAGCAGTTTTTCAGGTGGAGGCTATGGCTACACCTTC. This sequence encodes CASSFSGGGYGYTF.

This sequence joins TRBV12-3 or TRBV12-4 and TRBJ2-4, with D possibly called TRBD1 or TRBD2 (5 bases each). The V end lost 7 bases, the J end lost 5 bases, and 15 bases lay between the germline ends. The CDR3 covers 14 residues. The CDR3 protein is CASTPGPAENIQYF. The CDR3, as DNA: TGTGCCAGCACCCCGGGACCAGCGGAAAACATTCAGTACTTC.

J is TRBJ2-3 and V is TRBV19; possibly TRBD2 for D (6 bases). Germline lookup yields CDR1 LNHDA and CDR2 SQIVND (reference sequence). The germline V and J ends were trimmed by 0 bases and 3 bases, with 28 bases remaining between them. The CDR3 covers 21 residues. In DNA, the CDR3 is TGTGCCAGTAGTATAGATCCCCCCGGCCGTCGGGGAGGTCACTGGACAGATACGCAGTATTTT. This sequence encodes CASSIDPPGRRGGHWTDTQYF.

This clonotype was detected a few times. The chain carries TRBV20-1 and TRBJ1-1, with D unclear. The CDR3 has 13 residues. The V end lost 7 bases, the J end lost 0 bases, and 12 bases lay between the germline ends. Germline V gene sequence: CDR1 DFQATT, CDR2 SNEGSKA (reference sequence). CDR3 coding DNA: TGCAGTGTAGATGAGGGAGTGAACACTGAAGCTTTCTTT. Amino acids: CSVDEGVNTEAFF.

The chain has TRBV11-3 and TRBJ2-2; TRBD1 matches 12 bases. J gave up 3 bases and V 1 base, and 3 bases lay outside the gene matches. CDR3 size: 17 residues. Germline loops: CDR1 SGHNT, CDR2 YENEEA. The DNA for the CDR3 is TGTGCCAGCAGCTTAGGGGACAGGGGGCGCGACACCGGGGAGCTGTTTTTT. This translates into CASSLGDRGRDTGELFF.

The chain uses TRBV5-1 and TRBJ1-1; the D gene is possibly TRBD1 (5 bases). Trimming pared 0 bases from V and 0 bases from J, leaving 12 bases between. The CDR3 totals 16 residues. In germline, CDR1 is SGHRS, CDR2 YFSETQ. As DNA, the CDR3 is TGCGCCAGCAGCTTGGGGCAGGGACGATTGAACACTGAAGCTTTCTTT. Protein: CASSLGQGRLNTEAFF.

V and J are TRBV20-1 and TRBJ1-6; D unclear. The CDR3 loop spans 15 amino acids. The germline gives CDR1 DFQATT, CDR2 SNEGSKA (reference sequence). V was pared by 2 bases and J by 9 bases, with 17 bases between. The CDR3 sequence is CSARPPLVEGSPLHF. CDR3 DNA: TGCAGTGCTAGACCTCCGCTAGTGGAGGGTTCACCCCTCCACTTT.

This clonotype showed up just a few times. This chain joins TRBV4-3 and TRBJ2-7; no reliable D call. Germline V CDR1 and CDR2: LGHNA, YSLEER. V lost 2 bases, J lost 0 bases, and 14 bases lay in between. CDR3 length: 16 residues. DNA for the CDR3: TGCGCCAGCAGCCAAAGGGCGCCACCGAGCTCCTACGAGCAGTACTTC. This translates into CASSQRAPPSSYEQYF.

This clonotype turned up a few times. The chain couples TRBV6-2 or TRBV6-3 to TRBJ2-3; possibly TRBD1 or TRBD2 for D (5 bases each). Per germline, CDR1 MNHEY and CDR2 SVGEGT. The CDR3 has 13 amino acids. The V end was cut by 7 bases, the J end by 2 bases, with 10 bases between. CDR3 protein: CASKRGTTDTQYF. The CDR3 nucleotides are TGTGCCAGCAAACGGGGCACCACAGATACGCAGTATTTT.

In its sample, this clonotype was seen many times. The V and J genes are TRBV5-1 and TRBJ2-1, with D perhaps matching TRBD2 (6 bases). V dropped 1 base and J dropped 0 bases, with 11 bases sitting between them. The CDR3 consists of 16 residues. Germline V gene sequence: CDR1 SGHRS, CDR2 YFSETQ. The CDR3 sequence: CASSLSSGSSYNEQFF. DNA for the CDR3: TGCGCCAGCAGCTTGAGTAGCGGTAGCTCCTACAATGAGCAGTTCTTC. Drawing the rest from reference TRBV5-1 and TRBJ2-1, the complete variable domain is KAGVTQTPRYLIKTRGQQVTLSCSPISGHRSVSWYQQTPGQGLQFLFEYFSETQRNKGNFPGRFSGRQFSNSRSEMNVSTLELGDSALYLCASSLSSGSSYNEQFFGPGTRLTVL.

This clonotype was counted between two and nine times. V gene TRBV20-1 combines with J gene TRBJ2-3, with 9 bases matching TRBD2. This CDR3 comprises 13 residues. Germline loops: CDR1 DFQATT, CDR2 SNEGSKA (reference sequence). The CDR3 sequence is CGLKRGVTDTQYF. The CDR3 nucleotides are TGCGGACTTAAGCGGGGGGTCACAGATACGCAGTATTTT.

This clonotype has a handful of counts. The chain uses TRBV9 and TRBJ2-5; 8 bases agree with TRBD1. This CDR3 is built from 16 residues. The germline V gene has CDR1 SGDLS and CDR2 YYNGEE. Germline trimming cut 0 bases from V and 2 bases from J; bases unmatched to any gene: 6. Here the CDR3 reads CASSVAGGPGQETQYF. As DNA, the CDR3 is TGTGCCAGCAGCGTAGCAGGGGGCCCTGGGCAAGAGACCCAGTACTTC.

This clonotype has ten or more counts. The chain recombines TRBV5-5 with TRBJ1-1, with 7 bases aligning to TRBD1. This CDR3 contains 16 residues. Germline CDR1 is SGHKS and CDR2 is YYEKEE (reference sequence). The V gene end was trimmed by 0 bases and the J gene end by 0 bases; junction bases not matched to a gene: 5. The DNA for the CDR3 is TGTGCCAGCAGCTTGGTCGGAGGGGGCCTGAACACTGAAGCTTTCTTT. Translation gives CASSLVGGGLNTEAFF.

V gene TRBV10-3 combines with J gene TRBJ1-1; a possible D gene is TRBD1 (6 bases). CDR1 and CDR2 (germline): ENHRY, SYGVKD. The V gene lost 11 bases and the J gene lost 0 bases, with 13 bases spanning the gap. The CDR3 sequence is 13 residues long. CDR3 loop: CAAGGHLNTEAFF. The CDR3 region has the DNA TGTGCCGCGGGGGGGCACCTGAACACTGAAGCTTTCTTT.

This clonotype has a count of ten or more. The V call is TRBV24-1, the J call TRBJ2-1; D is perhaps TRBD2 (6 bases). The CDR3 runs to 14 residues. Deletions cut 10 bases from V and 4 bases from J, with 16 bases between. Germline loops: CDR1 KGHDR, CDR2 SFDVKD. CDR3 sequence: CATSHGGSYNEQFF. As DNA, the CDR3 is TGTGCCACTTCCCACGGGGGATCATACAATGAGCAGTTCTTC.

This clonotype came up a few times. The V call is TRBV9, the J call TRBJ1-2; D not certain. Germline CDR1 reads SGDLS; CDR2 reads YYNGEE. Trimming stripped 2 bases from V and 7 bases from J, with 9 bases between. The CDR3 extends over 12 amino acids. The CDR3 here is CASSVSQSGYTF. In nucleotides, the CDR3 is TGTGCCAGCAGCGTCAGCCAGAGTGGCTACACCTTC.

This clonotype has only a few counts. The genes are TRBV6-2 or TRBV6-3 and TRBJ2-1; D gene ambiguous. V shed 6 bases and J shed 1 base, with 13 bases lying between them. The CDR3 consists of 15 residues. Germline CDR1 MNHEY, CDR2 SVGEGT. CDR3 region: CASSFSHGSYNEQFF. CDR3 DNA: TGTGCCAGCAGCTTTAGTCACGGATCCTACAATGAGCAGTTCTTC.

Ten or more counts support this clonotype. The genes are TRBV3-1 and TRBJ2-2; 9 nucleotides match TRBD1. CDR1 and CDR2 (germline): LGHDT, YNNKEL (reference sequence). There are 16 residues in the CDR3. J was trimmed by 4 bases and V by 7 bases; bases with no gene match: 10. For the CDR3, the DNA is TGTGCCAGCAACCCTACAGCGGGACAGGGCACCGGGGAGCTGTTTTTT. It yields the protein CASNPTAGQGTGELFF.